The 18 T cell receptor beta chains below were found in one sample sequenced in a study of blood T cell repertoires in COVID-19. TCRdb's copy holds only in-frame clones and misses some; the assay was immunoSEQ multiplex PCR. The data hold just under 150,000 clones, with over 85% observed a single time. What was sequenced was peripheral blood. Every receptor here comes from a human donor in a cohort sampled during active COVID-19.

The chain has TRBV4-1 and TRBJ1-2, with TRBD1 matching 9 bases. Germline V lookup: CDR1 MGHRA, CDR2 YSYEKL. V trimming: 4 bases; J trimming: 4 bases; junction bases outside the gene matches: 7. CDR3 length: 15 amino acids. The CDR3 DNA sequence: TGCGCCAGCAGCCCCCTGGACAGGGGAATCTATGGCTACACCTTC. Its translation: CASSPLDRGIYGYTF.

The CDR3 coding sequence is TGTGCCAGCAGTACGACAGGGACTAATGAAAAACTGTTTTTT. Its protein is CASSTTGTNEKLFF. The genes are TRBV6-6 and TRBJ1-4, with 7 bases lining up with TRBD1. The CDR3 covers 14 residues. Germline values: CDR1 MNHNY, CDR2 SVGAGI (reference sequence). The V segment lost 5 bases and the J segment 2 bases; nucleotides outside the gene matches: 2.

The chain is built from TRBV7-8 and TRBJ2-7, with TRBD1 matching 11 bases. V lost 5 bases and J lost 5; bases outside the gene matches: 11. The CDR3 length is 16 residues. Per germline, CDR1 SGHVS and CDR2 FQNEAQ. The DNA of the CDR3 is TGTGCCAGCAGCCCCCCCCTCCGGACAGGGGGCGACGAGCAGTACTTC. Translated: CASSPPLRTGGDEQYF.

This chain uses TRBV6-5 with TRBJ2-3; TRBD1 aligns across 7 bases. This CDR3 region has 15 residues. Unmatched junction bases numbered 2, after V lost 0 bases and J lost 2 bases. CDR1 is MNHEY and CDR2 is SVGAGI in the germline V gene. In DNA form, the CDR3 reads TGTGCCAGCAGTTACTCTGGGACAGACACAGATACGCAGTATTTT. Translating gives CASSYSGTDTDTQYF.

DNA for the CDR3: TGTGCCAGCTCACCGCCGACTAGCGGGGGCCTTAGCCCCTACGAGCAGTACTTC. Translated: CASSPPTSGGLSPYEQYF. This chain connects TRBV18 to TRBJ2-7, with 12 bases aligning to TRBD2. The germline CDR1 and CDR2 sequences are KGHSH and LQKENI. The CDR3 extends over 18 amino acids. V lost 3 bases to trimming and J lost 2 bases; unmatched junction nucleotides: 11.

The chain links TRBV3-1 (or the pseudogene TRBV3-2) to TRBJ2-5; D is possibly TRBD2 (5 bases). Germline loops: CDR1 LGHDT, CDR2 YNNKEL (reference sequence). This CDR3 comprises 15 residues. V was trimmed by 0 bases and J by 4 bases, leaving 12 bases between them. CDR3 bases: TGTGCCAGCAGCCAAGACATTGGGAGTCCAGAGACCCAGTACTTC. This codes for CASSQDIGSPETQYF.

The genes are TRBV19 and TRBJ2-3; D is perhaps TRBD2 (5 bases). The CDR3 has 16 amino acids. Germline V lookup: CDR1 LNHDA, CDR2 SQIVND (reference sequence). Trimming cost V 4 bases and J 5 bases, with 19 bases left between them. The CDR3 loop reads CASSTLEGSNQDTQYF. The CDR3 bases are TGTGCCAGTAGTACCCTTGAGGGTTCAAATCAAGATACGCAGTATTTT.

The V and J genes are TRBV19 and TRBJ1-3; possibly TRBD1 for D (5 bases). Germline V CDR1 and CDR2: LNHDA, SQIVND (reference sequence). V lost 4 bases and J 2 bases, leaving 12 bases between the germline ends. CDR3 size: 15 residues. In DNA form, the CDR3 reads TGTGCCAGTAGTAAGGGGCAATTCGCTGGAAACACCATATATTTT. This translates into CASSKGQFAGNTIYF.

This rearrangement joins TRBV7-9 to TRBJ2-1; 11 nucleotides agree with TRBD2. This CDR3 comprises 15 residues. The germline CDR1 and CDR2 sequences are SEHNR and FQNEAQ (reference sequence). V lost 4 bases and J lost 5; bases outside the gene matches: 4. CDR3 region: CASSSGLADNNEQFF. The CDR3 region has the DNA TGTGCCAGCAGCTCGGGACTAGCGGACAACAATGAGCAGTTCTTC.

The chain's CDR3 is CASSQAATVNTEAFF. The CDR3 region has the DNA TGCGCCAGCAGCCAAGCGGCGACAGTGAACACTGAAGCTTTCTTT. The gene calls are TRBV4-1 and TRBJ1-1; perhaps TRBD1 as D (5 bases). The CDR3 runs 15 residues. Trimming stripped 1 base from V and 0 bases from J, with 9 bases between. CDR1 and CDR2 (germline): MGHRA, YSYEKL.

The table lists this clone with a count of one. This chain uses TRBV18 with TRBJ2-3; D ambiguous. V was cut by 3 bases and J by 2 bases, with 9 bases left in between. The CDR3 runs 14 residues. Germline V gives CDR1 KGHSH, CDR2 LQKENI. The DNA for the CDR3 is TGTGCCAGCTCACCCTCAGATTTCACAGATACGCAGTATTTT. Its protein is CASSPSDFTDTQYF.

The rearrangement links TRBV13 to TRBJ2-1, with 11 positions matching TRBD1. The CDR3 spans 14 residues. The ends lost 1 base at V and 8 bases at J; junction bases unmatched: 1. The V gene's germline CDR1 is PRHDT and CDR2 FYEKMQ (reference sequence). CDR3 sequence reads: CASSLEGQGDEQFF. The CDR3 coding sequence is TGTGCCAGCAGCTTAGAGGGACAGGGGGATGAGCAGTTCTTC.

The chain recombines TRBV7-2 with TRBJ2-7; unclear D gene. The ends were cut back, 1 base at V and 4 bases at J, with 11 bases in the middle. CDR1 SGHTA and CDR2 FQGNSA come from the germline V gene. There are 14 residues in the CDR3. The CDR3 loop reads CASSLGAPEYEQYF. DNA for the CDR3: TGTGCCAGCAGCTTAGGGGCTCCTGAATACGAGCAGTACTTC.

In nucleotides, the CDR3 is TGCGCCAGCAGCCCCGGGACAGGCAATGCCTATAATTCACCCCTCCACTTT. Translation gives CASSPGTGNAYNSPLHF. The chain recombines TRBV5-1 with TRBJ1-6; 8 bases match TRBD1. Losses at the gene ends were 4 bases for V and 2 bases for J; bases not matched to a gene: 8. From germline, CDR1 is SGHRS and CDR2 YFSETQ. The CDR3 length is 17 residues.

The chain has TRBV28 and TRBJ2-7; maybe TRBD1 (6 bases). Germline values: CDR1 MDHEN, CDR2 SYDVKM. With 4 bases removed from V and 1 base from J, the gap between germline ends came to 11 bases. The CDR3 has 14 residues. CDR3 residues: CASSSGDISYEQYF. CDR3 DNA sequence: TGTGCCAGCAGTTCCGGGGACATTTCCTACGAGCAGTACTTC. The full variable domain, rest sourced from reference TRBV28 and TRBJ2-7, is DVKVTQSSRYLVKRTGEKVFLECVQDMDHENMFWYRQDPGLGLRLIYFSYDVKMKEKGDIPEGYSVSREKKERFSLILESASTNQTSMYLCASSSGDISYEQYFGPGTRLTVT.

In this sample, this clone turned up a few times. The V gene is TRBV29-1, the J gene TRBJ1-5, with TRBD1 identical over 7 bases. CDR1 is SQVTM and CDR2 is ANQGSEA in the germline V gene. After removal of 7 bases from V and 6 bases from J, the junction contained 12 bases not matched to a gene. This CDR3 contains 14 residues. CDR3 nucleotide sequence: TGCAGCGCCGGGACAGCGGATGGGGGTCAGCCCCAGCATTTT. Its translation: CSAGTADGGQPQHF.

The CDR3 DNA is TGTGCCAGCTCACCCCTTGGGGCCTCTGGAAACACCATATATTTT. Translating it yields CASSPLGASGNTIYF. V is TRBV18 and J is TRBJ1-3; tentative D call: TRBD1 (5 bases). The CDR3 is made up of 15 amino acids. V was trimmed by 3 bases and J by 0 bases, leaving 9 bases between them. CDR1 KGHSH and CDR2 LQKENI come from the germline V gene.

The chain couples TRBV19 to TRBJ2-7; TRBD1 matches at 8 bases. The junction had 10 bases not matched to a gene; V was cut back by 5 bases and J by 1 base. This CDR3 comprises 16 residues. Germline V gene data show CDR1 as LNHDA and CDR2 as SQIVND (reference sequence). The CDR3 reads CASSGWTGSDSYEQYF. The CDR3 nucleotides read TGTGCCAGTAGTGGCTGGACAGGGTCGGATTCCTACGAGCAGTACTTC.